Listed here are 30 T cell receptor beta chains from one sample, sequenced in a study of control samples from healthy donors and cancer patients. Method: immunoSEQ multiplex PCR; TCRdb's copy keeps in-frame clones and lacks some. The data show about 89,000 clones, around nine tenths seen once. The specimen sequenced was blood. The receptors come from a man aged 30 to 45 in good health.

This clone was detected only a few times. The rearrangement links TRBV2 to TRBJ1-1; 10 bases are shared with TRBD1. The V and J ends lost 7 bases and 1 base, in that order; junction bases with no gene match: 6. Germline V gene data show CDR1 as SNHLY and CDR2 as FYNNEI. This CDR3 has 15 amino acids. The CDR3 DNA follows: TGTGCCAGCACCCGGGACAGGGGAGAGAACACTGAAGCTTTCTTT. It yields the protein CASTRDRGENTEAFF.

The rearrangement links TRBV7-9 to TRBJ2-7; TRBD1 might be the D (6 bases). The CDR3 covers 14 residues. Germline loops: CDR1 SEHNR, CDR2 FQNEAQ (reference sequence). With 5 bases removed from V and 9 bases from J, the gap between germline ends came to 20 bases. For the CDR3, the DNA is TGTGCCAGCAGCCTATCCCGGGACACCGGCCGGCAGTACTTC. Encoded protein: CASSLSRDTGRQYF.

This chain connects TRBV4-1 to TRBJ2-1; D call uncertain. The CDR3 runs to 15 residues. Trimming took off 4 bases at V and 2 bases at J, with 12 bases between the two ends. CDR1 is MGHRA and CDR2 is YSYEKL in the germline V gene. DNA for the CDR3: TGCGCCAGCAGCCCAATAGGAAATGCCTACAATGAGCAGTTCTTC. Translation: CASSPIGNAYNEQFF.

The chain employs TRBV6-5 and TRBJ1-1; TRBD1 matches at 7 bases. The CDR3 spans 15 residues. J lost 1 base, V lost 4 bases, and 6 bases had no gene match. Per the germline V gene, CDR1 is MNHEY and CDR2 is SVGAGI. The CDR3 reads CASSWETGRNTEAFF. The CDR3 DNA is TGTGCCAGCAGTTGGGAGACAGGGCGGAACACTGAAGCTTTCTTT.

The chain links TRBV6-4 to TRBJ2-7, with 9 bases identical to TRBD2. Trimming cost V 8 bases and J 3 bases; bases outside gene matches: 5. This CDR3 region has 13 residues. Germline lookup yields CDR1 MRHNA and CDR2 SNTAGT. In DNA form, the CDR3 reads TGTGCCAGCCTGACTAGCGGAGGCTACGAGCAGTACGTC. Protein: CASLTSGGYEQYV.

CDR3: CAPHRDRGALMNTEAFF. The CDR3 nucleotides are TGTGCCCCTCACCGGGACAGGGGGGCATTGATGAACACTGAAGCTTTCTTT. The gene calls are TRBV24-1 and TRBJ1-1; 11 nucleotides agree with TRBD1. The CDR3 is made up of 17 amino acids. V shed 12 bases, J shed 0 bases, and the junction held 14 bases outside the gene matches. Germline CDR1 reads KGHDR; CDR2 reads SFDVKD.

The rearrangement uses TRBV5-1 and TRBJ2-5; TRBD1 is a possible D gene (6 bases). CDR1 and CDR2 from the germline V gene are SGHRS and YFSETQ. V was cut by 4 bases and J by 1 base, with 8 bases left in between. The CDR3 covers 13 residues. CDR3 loop: CASSGQFQETQYF. In nucleotides, the CDR3 is TGCGCCAGCAGCGGACAGTTCCAAGAGACCCAGTACTTC.

The V and J genes are TRBV5-4 and TRBJ2-7; 7 nucleotides match TRBD1. Per the germline V gene, CDR1 is SGHNT and CDR2 is YYREEE (reference sequence). The J segment lost 9 bases and the V segment lost 4 bases, leaving 10 bases of the junction unmatched. The CDR3 length is 13 residues. As DNA, the CDR3 is TGTGCCAGCAGCCAAGGACAGGCGGAGGTGCAGTACTTC. Protein product: CASSQGQAEVQYF.

V is TRBV20-1 and J is TRBJ1-2; possible D gene TRBD1, 5 bases. In germline, CDR1 is DFQATT, CDR2 SNEGSKA (reference sequence). V lost 2 bases to trimming and J lost 4 bases, with 5 bases between them. The length of the CDR3 is 11 residues. CDR3 DNA: TGCAGTGCTAGACAGGGCTATGGCTACACCTTC. This translates into CSARQGYGYTF.

The gene calls are TRBV10-3 and TRBJ2-3; 10 bases map to TRBD1. CDR3 length: 18 amino acids. Trimming at V came to 0 bases and at J to 1 base, leaving 7 bases not matched to a gene. Per the germline V gene, CDR1 is ENHRY and CDR2 is SYGVKD. The CDR3 DNA reads TGTGCCATCAGTGAGTCGACGGGACAGGGGAGAGGCACAGATACGCAGTATTTT. Protein sequence: CAISESTGQGRGTDTQYF.

The chain links TRBV7-9 to TRBJ1-4, with a tentative D call TRBD1 (5 bases). CDR3 size: 16 residues. Trimming left V 5 bases short and J 8 bases short, with 21 bases between. Germline CDR1 is SEHNR and CDR2 is FQNEAQ (reference sequence). The CDR3 is CASSHSIGTGDEKLFF. The CDR3 region has the DNA TGTGCCAGCAGCCATTCGATAGGAACAGGCGACGAAAAACTGTTTTTT.

The chain uses TRBV28 and TRBJ1-4; D possibly corresponds to TRBD1 (6 bases). From germline, CDR1 is MDHEN and CDR2 SYDVKM. The CDR3 totals 16 residues. The V and J ends lost 7 bases and 0 bases respectively, with 15 bases between them. DNA of the CDR3: TGTGCCAGCACTCTCGGGACACCCGCAACTAATGAAAAACTGTTTTTT. Its translation is CASTLGTPATNEKLFF.

This clone has just one count. The V call is TRBV18, the J call TRBJ1-1; TRBD1 matches 11 bases. Germline V gene data show CDR1 as KGHSH and CDR2 as LQKENI. The CDR3 contains 18 residues. V was pared by 6 bases and J by 5 bases, with 17 bases of the junction left unmatched. CDR3 protein: CASSRPPGQGGIGTEAFF. The CDR3, as DNA: TGTGCCAGCTCCCGACCTCCGGGACAGGGGGGAATAGGGACTGAAGCTTTCTTT.

V usage is TRBV10-3 and J usage is TRBJ1-5; D remains ambiguous. Germline V gene lookup returns CDR1 ENHRY and CDR2 SYGVKD. CDR3 length: 16 amino acids. V lost 0 bases to trimming and J lost 2 bases, with 11 bases between them. The CDR3 DNA sequence: TGTGCCATCAGTGAGTCAGTGTCCGGTGGCAATCAGCCCCAGCATTTT. Its translation is CAISESVSGGNQPQHF.

The V and J genes are TRBV6-5 and TRBJ1-2, with 9 positions matching TRBD1. CDR3 size: 12 residues. From germline, CDR1 is MNHEY and CDR2 SVGAGI. Trimming at V came to 5 bases and at J to 12 bases, leaving 7 bases not matched to a gene. Written as DNA, the CDR3 is TGTGCCAGCAGTATATTGGGACAGGGTAACACCTTC. Protein: CASSILGQGNTF.

This clone came up once. This chain links TRBV7-9 with TRBJ2-5; 8 bases agree with TRBD2. Germline loops: CDR1 SEHNR, CDR2 FQNEAQ (reference sequence). The CDR3 contains 16 residues. J was trimmed by 1 base and V by 3 bases; bases with no gene match: 7. CDR3 amino acids: CASSFPVAGTQETQYF. The CDR3 DNA follows: TGTGCCAGCAGCTTTCCGGTAGCGGGGACCCAAGAGACCCAGTACTTC.

This sequence joins TRBV5-1 and TRBJ1-1, with unresolved D. The CDR3 sequence is 15 residues long. Between the trimmed V and J ends, which lost 2 bases and 1 base, there was a span of 12 bases. From germline, CDR1 is SGHRS and CDR2 YFSETQ. The CDR3 DNA is TGCGCCAGCAGCTTCACCGCCGGGCCGAACACTGAAGCTTTCTTT. Translated: CASSFTAGPNTEAFF.

The chain employs TRBV27 and TRBJ2-3; TRBD2 might be the D (6 bases). The V end was cut by 6 bases, the J end by 5 bases, with 21 bases between. Germline values: CDR1 MNHEY, CDR2 SMNVEV (reference sequence). The length of the CDR3 is 16 residues. CDR3 DNA: TGTGCCAGCAGCCCTTGGGGGGTTAAATTAAGAGATACGCAGTATTTT. Translating it yields CASSPWGVKLRDTQYF.

The chain links TRBV5-8 to TRBJ2-3; D may correspond to TRBD1 or TRBD2 (5 bases each). Deletions cut 2 bases from V and 0 bases from J, with 10 bases between. The CDR3 runs 15 residues. Looked up from germline, CDR1 is SGHTS and CDR2 is YDEGEE. The CDR3 nucleotides are TGTGCCAGCAGCTTCCAGGGACCGAGCACAGATACGCAGTATTTT. Protein sequence: CASSFQGPSTDTQYF.

The rearrangement joins TRBV6-6 to TRBJ2-1; D unclear. The CDR3 runs 12 residues. The V end was cut by 2 bases, the J end by 4 bases, with 3 bases between. Germline CDR1 MNHNY, CDR2 SVGAGI (reference sequence). As DNA, the CDR3 is TGTGCCAGCAGTTACCGGTACAATGAGCAGTTCTTC. It codes for CASSYRYNEQFF.

The rearrangement links TRBV5-3 to TRBJ1-5, with TRBD1 identical over 8 bases. TRBV5-3 is filed as an ORF, its function uncertain. The CDR3 is 14 residues long. The trim removed 0 bases at V and 4 bases at J, leaving 0 bases unmatched. In DNA form, the CDR3 reads TGTGCCAGAAGCTTGGACAGGGGGAATCAGCCCCAGCATTTT. As protein: CARSLDRGNQPQHF.

Here the CDR3 reads CASSGAGANEKLFF. CDR3 in DNA: TGTGCCAGCTCAGGGGCCGGGGCTAATGAAAAACTGTTTTTT. The rearrangement uses TRBV27 and TRBJ1-4; D perhaps matches TRBD1 (6 bases). The CDR3 totals 14 residues. With 8 bases removed from V and 3 bases from J, the gap between germline ends came to 13 bases. CDR1 is MNHEY, CDR2 SMNVEV, per germline (reference sequence).

The chain employs TRBV10-2 and TRBJ1-5; weak D call: TRBD1 (5 bases). The CDR3 contains 14 residues. Looked up from germline, CDR1 is WSHSY and CDR2 is SAAADI. V was shortened by 3 bases and J by 4 bases, with 10 bases between the two germline ends. CDR3 coding DNA: TGCGCCAGCAGTGAAGAGGGGCGAAATCAGCCCCAGCATTTT. Translation: CASSEEGRNQPQHF.

CDR3 DNA: TGTGCCAGCAGCCAAGTAGGCGGGACGGGTCAGCCCCAGCATTTT. Amino acid sequence: CASSQVGGTGQPQHF. The chain recombines TRBV3-1 (or the pseudogene TRBV3-2) with TRBJ1-5, with a possible D match to TRBD1 (5 bases). Trimming took 1 base from V and 6 from J, leaving 13 bases between them. This CDR3 has 15 amino acids. Germline lookup yields CDR1 LGHDT and CDR2 YNNKEL (reference sequence).

This sequence joins TRBV24-1 and TRBJ1-4; D is possibly TRBD1 (5 bases). Germline assignment: CDR1 KGHDR and CDR2 SFDVKD. Trimming left V 4 bases short and J 0 bases short, with 23 bases between. This CDR3 comprises 20 residues. The CDR3 region has the DNA TGTGCCACCAGTGACCACTTAACCGAGACAGATACTGCAACTAATGAAAAACTGTTTTTT. This encodes CATSDHLTETDTATNEKLFF.

The rearrangement joins TRBV28 to TRBJ1-4, with D possibly matching TRBD1 (6 bases). The CDR3 runs to 15 residues. V lost 8 bases, J lost 4 bases, and 17 bases lay in between. Germline V gene lookup returns CDR1 MDHEN and CDR2 SYDVKM. CDR3 in DNA: TGTGCCAGCGGGGGCCCCGATCTCCTTAATGAAAAACTGTTTTTT. Its protein is CASGGPDLLNEKLFF.

The chain combines TRBV10-3 with TRBJ1-6; D uncertain. The CDR3 length is 14 residues. Germline lookup yields CDR1 ENHRY and CDR2 SYGVKD. Trimming removed 1 base from V and 13 bases from J, with 14 bases in between. CDR3 sequence: CAISEWEGARPLHF. The CDR3 region has the DNA TGTGCCATCAGTGAGTGGGAGGGCGCAAGGCCCCTCCACTTT.

The chain uses TRBV19 and TRBJ1-1; 9 bases agree with TRBD1. Unmatched junction bases numbered 19, after V lost 7 bases and J lost 4 bases. CDR3 length: 18 amino acids. Germline CDR1 is LNHDA and CDR2 is SQIVND (reference sequence). The CDR3: CASKPLQGARNGGTEAFF. The CDR3 bases are TGTGCCAGTAAACCCTTACAGGGGGCCAGGAACGGGGGCACTGAAGCTTTCTTT. Complete variable domain (other parts from reference TRBV19 and TRBJ1-1): DGGITQSPKYLFRKEGQNVTLSCEQNLNHDAMYWYRQDPGQGLRLIYYSQIVNDFQKGDIAEGYSVSREKKESFPLTVTSAQKNPTAFYLCASKPLQGARNGGTEAFFGQGTRLTVV.

V usage is TRBV21-1 and J usage is TRBJ2-3; the listed D gene, TRBD2, was not tested against the DNA. TRBV21-1 is a known pseudogene. The CDR3 consists of 20 residues. CDR3 amino acids: CASSTPSAAGGPWGTDTQYF. As DNA, the CDR3 is TGTGCCAGCAGCACGCCGTCGGCAGCGGGGGGGCCGTGGGGCACAGATACGCAGTATTTT.

The chain carries TRBV23-1 and TRBJ1-2; D not resolved. TRBV23-1 is filed as an ORF, its function uncertain. The CDR3 is 14 amino acids. Deletions cut 3 bases from V and 1 base from J, with 9 bases between. The CDR3 loop is CASSQTWVNYGYTF. Here the CDR3 DNA reads TGCGCCAGCAGTCAGACATGGGTTAACTATGGCTACACCTTC.